This TCR beta chain was profiled in a study of cytomegalovirus exposure and HLA in healthy donors. Study-wide points: In a later analysis, TCR beta V- and J-gene trimming was associated with a missense DCLRE1C variant.

PCR employed 60 Vbeta and 13 Jbeta primers. Data came from immunoSEQ multiplex PCR; TCRdb stores just in-frame clones and leaves some out. Of more than 110,000 clones detected, 80% to 85% appear once; the ten largest clones hold roughly 1.3%. Turning to this clone: Its target is unknown.

CDR3 size: 15 residues. V lost 4 bases to trimming and J lost 6 bases; unmatched junction nucleotides: 8. Per the germline V gene, CDR1 is SGDLS and CDR2 is YYNGEE. The chain employs TRBV9 and TRBJ2-7; 12 nucleotides agree with TRBD2. Material for sequencing was PBMCs. The sequence was obtained from a male donor in good health and CMV-seropositive. CDR3 nucleotide sequence: TGTGCCAGCAGCTCTAGCGGGGGGGCCACCGGCGAGCAGTACTTC. This codes for CASSSSGGATGEQYF.